In its sample, the clone carrying this TCR beta chain was seen a few times. Using immunoSEQ multiplex PCR, the repertoire was profiled, and TCRdb retains in-frame clones only, with some absent. The sample carries 68,000 or so clones, roughly 84% recorded once. The data were obtained in a study of blood T cell repertoires in COVID-19. Study-level background: Some COVID-19 samples were acute and others convalescent; all came from the United States, Italy and Spain. The cDNA or gDNA used as material had been derived from T cells, B-cell-depleted T cells, or PBMCs.

This sequence was found in a man between 45 and 60 years old with active COVID-19. Sequencing was carried out using peripheral blood.

The CDR3 sequence is CATSRGGYNQPQHF. The CDR3, as DNA: TGTGCCACCAGCAGAGGCGGGTACAACCAGCCCCAGCATTTT. The chain combines TRBV15 with TRBJ1-5; D gene unclear. From germline, CDR1 is LNHNV and CDR2 YYDKDF (reference sequence). V lost 1 base to trimming and J lost 7 bases, with 11 bases between them. This CDR3 region has 14 residues.